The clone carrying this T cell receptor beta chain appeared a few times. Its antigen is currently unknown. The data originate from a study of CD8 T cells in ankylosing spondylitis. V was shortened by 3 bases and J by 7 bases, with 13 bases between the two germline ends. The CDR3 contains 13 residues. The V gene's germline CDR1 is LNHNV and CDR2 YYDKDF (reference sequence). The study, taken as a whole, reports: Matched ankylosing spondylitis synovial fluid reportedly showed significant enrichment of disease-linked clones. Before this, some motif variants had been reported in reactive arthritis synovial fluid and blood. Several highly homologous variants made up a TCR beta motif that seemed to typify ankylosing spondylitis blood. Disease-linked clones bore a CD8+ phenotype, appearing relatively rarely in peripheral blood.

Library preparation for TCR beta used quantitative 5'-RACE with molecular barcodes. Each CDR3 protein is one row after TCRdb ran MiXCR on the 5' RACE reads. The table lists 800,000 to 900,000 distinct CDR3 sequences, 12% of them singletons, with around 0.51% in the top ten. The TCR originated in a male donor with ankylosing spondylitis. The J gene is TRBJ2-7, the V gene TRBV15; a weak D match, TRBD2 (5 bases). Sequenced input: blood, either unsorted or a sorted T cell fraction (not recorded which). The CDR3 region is CATSRGLREEQYF. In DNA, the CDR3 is TGTGCCACCAGCAGGGGGTTGAGGGAGGAGCAGTACTTC.